This T cell receptor beta chain is from a study of immune cell composition in non-small cell lung cancer. Whole-study findings and limits: Top 10 clone scores and clonality were higher in squamous than adenocarcinoma. Tumour TCR-beta clonality was not significantly tied to smoking pack-years.

TCRdb's copy holds only in-frame clones and misses some; the assay was immunoSEQ multiplex PCR. The sample records 4,800 or so clones, roughly 72% being singletons. Details on this clone: Its specificity is not known.

The CDR3 spans 14 residues. CDR1 and CDR2 (germline): LGHNA, YSLEER. After removal of 3 bases from V and 10 bases from J, the junction contained 9 bases not matched to a gene. V gene TRBV4-3 combines with J gene TRBJ2-1, with 7 bases fitting TRBD2. The TCR originated in a human donor with non-small cell lung cancer. Specimen: lung tumor tissue. CDR3 nucleotide sequence: TGCGCCAGCAGCCAGGGCGGGAGTCGCAACGAGCAGTTCTTC. Protein sequence: CASSQGGSRNEQFF.